This T cell receptor (beta chain) appears in the sequencing data of a study of T cells after posttransplantation cyclophosphamide. Findings of the study overall: Recipient CMV seropositivity and CMV reactivation strongly tracked TRB clonality.

Worth noting for this clone: Its target is not known.

A marrow graft followed busulfan-fludarabine conditioning, with cyclophosphamide on days +3 and +4. Sequencing was performed with immunoSEQ multiplex PCR; in TCRdb, only in-frame clones are kept and a portion is missing. The repertoire has roughly 11,000 clones, just over 90% of them found once; the top ten carry 3.6%. This CDR3 comprises 13 residues. CDR1 is SGHRS and CDR2 is YFSETQ in the germline V gene. V was clipped by 2 bases and J by 9 bases, with 12 bases between them. This chain uses TRBV5-1 with TRBJ1-5, with TRBD1 as a possible D gene (6 bases). The source of this sequence is a female patient aged 25-40 years who received an allogeneic stem cell transplant from an unrelated donor, was CMV-positive, and had no GVHD. The T cells may come from the graft donor. Specimen: PBMCs, collected after allogeneic stem cell transplant with posttransplant cyclophosphamide. CDR3 in amino acids: CASSFEGDRPQHF. The CDR3 DNA sequence: TGCGCCAGCAGCTTTGAGGGGGATCGGCCCCAGCATTTT.